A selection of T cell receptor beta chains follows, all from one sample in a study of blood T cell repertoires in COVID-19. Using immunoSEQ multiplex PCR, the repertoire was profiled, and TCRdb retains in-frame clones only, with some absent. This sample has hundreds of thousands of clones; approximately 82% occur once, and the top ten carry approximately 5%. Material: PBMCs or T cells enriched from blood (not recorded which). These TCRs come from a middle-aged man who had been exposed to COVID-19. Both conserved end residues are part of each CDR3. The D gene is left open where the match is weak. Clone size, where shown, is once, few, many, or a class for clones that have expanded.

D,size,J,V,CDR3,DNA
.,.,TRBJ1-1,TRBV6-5,CASSYSQGWWNTEAFF,TGTGCCAGCAGTTACTCGCAGGGTTGGTGGAACACTGAAGCTTTCTTT
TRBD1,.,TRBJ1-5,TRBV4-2,CASSQVLGLSATGDNQPQHF,TGTGCCAGCAGCCAAGTTCTCGGCCTCTCGGCGACAGGGGACAATCAGCCCCAGCATTTT
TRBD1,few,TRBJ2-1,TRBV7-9,CASSLNQDRVSEQFF,TGTGCCAGCAGCTTAAATCAGGACAGGGTGAGTGAGCAGTTCTTC
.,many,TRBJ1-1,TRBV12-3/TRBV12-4,CASSQAVNTEAFF,TGTGCCAGCAGCCAGGCAGTGAACACTGAAGCTTTCTTT
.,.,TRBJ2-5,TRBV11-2,CASSITGGTQYF,TGTGCCAGCAGCATCACCGGGGGGACCCAGTACTTC
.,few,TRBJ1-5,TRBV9,CASSLGGGANQPQHF,TGTGCCAGCAGCCTCGGAGGAGGAGCTAATCAGCCCCAGCATTTT
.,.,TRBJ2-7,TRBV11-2,CASSLAGLDEQYF,TGTGCCAGCAGCTTAGCAGGGTTGGACGAGCAGTACTTC
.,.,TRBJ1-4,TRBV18,CASSPQGATNEKLFF,TGTGCCAGCTCACCACAGGGGGCAACTAATGAAAAACTGTTTTTT
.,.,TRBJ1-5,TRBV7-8,CASSSAGGRGNQPQHF,TGTGCCAGCAGTTCAGCGGGAGGAAGGGGCAATCAGCCCCAGCATTTT
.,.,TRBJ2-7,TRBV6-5,CASTGTSISGEQYF,TGTGCCAGCACTGGGACATCGATTTCGGGAGAGCAGTACTTC
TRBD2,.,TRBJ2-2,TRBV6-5,CASTPGTSLIGELFF,TGTGCCAGCACCCCCGGGACTAGCCTTATCGGGGAGCTGTTTTTT
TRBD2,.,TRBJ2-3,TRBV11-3,CASSRGGTQYF,TGTGCCAGCAGCCGGGGGGGGACGCAGTATTTT
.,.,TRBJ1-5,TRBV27,CASTPRADSNQPQHF,TGTGCCAGCACCCCAAGAGCTGATAGCAATCAGCCCCAGCATTTT
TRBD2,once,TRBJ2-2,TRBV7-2,CASSLREWELFF,TGTGCCAGCAGCTTGCGGGAGTGGGAGCTGTTTTTT
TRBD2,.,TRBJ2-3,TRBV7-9,CASSPWGTSGTDTQYF,TGTGCCAGCAGCCCATGGGGGACTAGCGGCACAGATACGCAGTATTTT
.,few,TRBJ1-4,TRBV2,CASSAQGSANEKLFF,TGTGCCAGCAGTGCCCAGGGGTCTGCTAATGAAAAACTGTTTTTT
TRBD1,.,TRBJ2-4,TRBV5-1,CASSPTGQGALIQYF,TGCGCCAGCAGCCCCACGGGACAGGGGGCCCTTATTCAGTACTTC
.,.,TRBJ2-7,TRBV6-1,CASTEAEAYEQYF,TGTGCCAGCACCGAAGCGGAGGCCTACGAGCAGTACTTC
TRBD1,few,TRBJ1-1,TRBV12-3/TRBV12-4,CASSSGTAVEAFF,TGTGCCAGCAGTTCCGGGACAGCTGTTGAAGCTTTCTTT
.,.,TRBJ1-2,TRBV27,CASSPRALNYGYTF,TGTGCCAGCAGCCCGAGGGCTCTAAACTATGGCTACACCTTC
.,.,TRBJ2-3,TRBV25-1,CASSSNLDTQYF,TGTGCCAGCAGTTCCAATTTGGATACGCAGTATTTT
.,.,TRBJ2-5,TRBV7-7,CASSFESGASQETQYF,TGTGCTAGCAGCTTCGAATCGGGAGCCTCCCAAGAGACCCAGTACTTC
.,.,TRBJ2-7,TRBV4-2,CASSEGLFYEQYF,TGTGCCAGCAGCGAGGGACTTTTCTACGAGCAGTACTTC
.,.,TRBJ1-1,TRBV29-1,CSVNREVGNTEAFF,TGCAGCGTAAACAGGGAAGTGGGGAACACTGAAGCTTTCTTT
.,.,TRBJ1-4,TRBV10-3,CAIRSTATNEKLFF,TGTGCCATCAGATCGACAGCAACTAATGAAAAACTGTTTTTT
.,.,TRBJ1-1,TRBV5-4,CASSPSGVGGEAFF,TGTGCCAGCAGCCCCTCGGGGGTTGGGGGTGAAGCTTTCTTT
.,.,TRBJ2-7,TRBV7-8,CASSLGRRDYEQYF,TGTGCCAGCAGCTTAGGACGGAGGGACTACGAGCAGTACTTC
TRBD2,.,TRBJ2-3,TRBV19,CASTPGGESYWTDTQYF,TGTGCCAGTACCCCGGGGGGGGAAAGTTACTGGACAGATACGCAGTATTTT
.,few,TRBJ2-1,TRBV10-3,CATIENDEQFF,TGTGCCACCATAGAGAATGATGAGCAGTTCTTC
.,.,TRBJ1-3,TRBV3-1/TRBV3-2,CASSPVRAYSGNTIYF,TGTGCCAGCAGCCCTGTGCGCGCCTACTCTGGAAACACCATATATTTT
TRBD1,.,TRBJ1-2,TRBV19,CASRTKSGTGGDGYTF,TGTGCCAGTAGGACAAAATCCGGGACAGGGGGCGATGGCTACACCTTC
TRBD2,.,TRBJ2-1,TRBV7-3,CASSPGGASNNEQFF,TGTGCCAGCAGCCCGGGGGGGGCTAGCAACAATGAGCAGTTCTTC